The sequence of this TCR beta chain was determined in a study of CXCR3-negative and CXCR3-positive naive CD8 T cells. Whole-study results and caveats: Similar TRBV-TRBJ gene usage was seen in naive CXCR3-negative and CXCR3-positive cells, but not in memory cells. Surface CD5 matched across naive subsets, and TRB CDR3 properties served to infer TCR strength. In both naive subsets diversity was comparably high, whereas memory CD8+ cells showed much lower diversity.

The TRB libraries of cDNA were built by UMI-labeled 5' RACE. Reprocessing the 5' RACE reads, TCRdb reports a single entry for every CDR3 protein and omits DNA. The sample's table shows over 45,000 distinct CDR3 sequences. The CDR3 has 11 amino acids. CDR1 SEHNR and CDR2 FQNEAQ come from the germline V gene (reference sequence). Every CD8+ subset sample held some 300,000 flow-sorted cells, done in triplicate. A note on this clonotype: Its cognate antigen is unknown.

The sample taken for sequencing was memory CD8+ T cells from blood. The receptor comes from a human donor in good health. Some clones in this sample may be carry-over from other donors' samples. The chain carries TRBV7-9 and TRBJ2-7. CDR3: CASSSPNEQYF.